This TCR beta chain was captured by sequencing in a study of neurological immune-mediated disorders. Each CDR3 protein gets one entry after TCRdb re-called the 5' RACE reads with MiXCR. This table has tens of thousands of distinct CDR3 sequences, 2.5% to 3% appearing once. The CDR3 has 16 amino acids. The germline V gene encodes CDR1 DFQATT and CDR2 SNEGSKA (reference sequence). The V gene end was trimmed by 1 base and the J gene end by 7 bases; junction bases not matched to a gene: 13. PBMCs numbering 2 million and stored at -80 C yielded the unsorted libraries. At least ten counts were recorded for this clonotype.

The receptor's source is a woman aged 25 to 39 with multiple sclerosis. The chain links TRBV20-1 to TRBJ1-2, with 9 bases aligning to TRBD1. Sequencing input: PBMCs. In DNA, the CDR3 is TGCAGTGCTAGAGCCGGACAGGGGTGGAATAATGGTGGCTACACCTTC. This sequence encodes CSARAGQGWNNGGYTF.